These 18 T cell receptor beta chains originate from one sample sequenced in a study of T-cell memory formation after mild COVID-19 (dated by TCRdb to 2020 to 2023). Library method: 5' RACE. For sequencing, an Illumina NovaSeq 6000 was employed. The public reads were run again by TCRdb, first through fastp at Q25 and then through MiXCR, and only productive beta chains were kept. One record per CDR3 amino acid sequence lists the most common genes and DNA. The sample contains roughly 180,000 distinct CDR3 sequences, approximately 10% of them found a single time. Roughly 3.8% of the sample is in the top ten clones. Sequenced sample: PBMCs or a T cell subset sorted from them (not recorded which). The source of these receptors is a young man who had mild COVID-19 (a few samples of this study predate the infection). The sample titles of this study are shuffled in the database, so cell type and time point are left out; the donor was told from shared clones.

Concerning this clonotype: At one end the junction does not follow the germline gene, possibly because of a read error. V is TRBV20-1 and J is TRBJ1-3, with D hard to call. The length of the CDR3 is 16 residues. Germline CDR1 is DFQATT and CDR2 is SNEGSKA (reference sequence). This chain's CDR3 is CSARAVWPGAGNTIYF. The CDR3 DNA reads TGCAGTGCACGGGCGGTCTGGCCAGGCGCTGGGAACACCATATATTTT.

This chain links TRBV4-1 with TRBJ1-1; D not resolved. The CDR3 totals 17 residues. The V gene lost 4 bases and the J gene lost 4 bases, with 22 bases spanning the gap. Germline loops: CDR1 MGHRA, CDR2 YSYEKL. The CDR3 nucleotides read TGCGCCAGCAGCCTTGAAGATAGTAGGGTGCCCACCACTGAAGCTTTCTTT. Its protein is CASSLEDSRVPTTEAFF.

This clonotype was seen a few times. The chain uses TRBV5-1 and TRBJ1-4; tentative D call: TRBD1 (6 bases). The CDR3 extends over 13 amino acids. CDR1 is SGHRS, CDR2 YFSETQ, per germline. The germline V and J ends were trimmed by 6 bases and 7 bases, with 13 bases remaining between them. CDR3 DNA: TGCGCCAGCACGGGACAAGGATCTGAAAAACTGTTTTTT. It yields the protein CASTGQGSEKLFF.

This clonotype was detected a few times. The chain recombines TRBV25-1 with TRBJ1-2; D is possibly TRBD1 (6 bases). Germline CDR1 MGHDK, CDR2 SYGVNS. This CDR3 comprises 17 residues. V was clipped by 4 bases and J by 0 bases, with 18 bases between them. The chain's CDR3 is CASSVAAGALTNYGYTF. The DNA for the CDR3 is TGTGCCAGCAGTGTCGCCGCAGGGGCCCTAACTAACTATGGCTACACCTTC.

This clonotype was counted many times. The CDR3, as DNA: TGTGCCAGCTCCCGGGACAGGGTAGAGACCCAGTACTTC. It is translated as CASSRDRVETQYF. The chain joins TRBV18 to TRBJ2-5; 9 bases are shared with TRBD1. After removal of 6 bases from V and 4 bases from J, the junction contained 3 bases not matched to a gene. Germline CDR1 and CDR2: KGHSH and LQKENI. This CDR3 has 13 residues. Complete variable domain (other parts from reference TRBV18 and TRBJ2-5): NAGVMQNPRHLVRRRGQEARLRCSPMKGHSHVYWYRQLPEEGLKFMVYLQKENIIDESGMPKERFSAEFPKEGPSILRIQQVVRGDSAAYFCASSRDRVETQYFGPGTRLLVL.

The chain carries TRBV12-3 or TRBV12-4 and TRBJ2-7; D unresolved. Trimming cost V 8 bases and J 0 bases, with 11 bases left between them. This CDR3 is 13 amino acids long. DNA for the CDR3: TGTGCCAGCCGCACCTTCACCTCCTACGAGCAGTACTTC. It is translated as CASRTFTSYEQYF.

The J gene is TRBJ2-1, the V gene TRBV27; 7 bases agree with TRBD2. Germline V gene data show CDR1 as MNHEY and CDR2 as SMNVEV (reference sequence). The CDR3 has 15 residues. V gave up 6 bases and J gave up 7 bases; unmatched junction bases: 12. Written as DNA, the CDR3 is TGTGCCAGCAGACTAGGAGGAGGGAGGGGAAATGAGCAGTTCTTC. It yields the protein CASRLGGGRGNEQFF.

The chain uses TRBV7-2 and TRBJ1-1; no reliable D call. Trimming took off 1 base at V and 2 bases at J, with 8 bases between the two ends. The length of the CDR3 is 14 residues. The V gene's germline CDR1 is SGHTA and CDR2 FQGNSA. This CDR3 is CASSLGSVNTEAFF. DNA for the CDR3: TGTGCCAGCAGCTTAGGGTCAGTAAACACTGAAGCTTTCTTT.

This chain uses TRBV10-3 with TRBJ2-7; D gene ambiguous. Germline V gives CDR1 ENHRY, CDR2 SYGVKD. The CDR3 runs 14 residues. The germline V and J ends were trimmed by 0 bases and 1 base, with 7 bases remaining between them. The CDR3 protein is CAISESGESYEQYV. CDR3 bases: TGTGCCATCAGTGAGTCTGGGGAATCCTACGAGCAGTACGTC.

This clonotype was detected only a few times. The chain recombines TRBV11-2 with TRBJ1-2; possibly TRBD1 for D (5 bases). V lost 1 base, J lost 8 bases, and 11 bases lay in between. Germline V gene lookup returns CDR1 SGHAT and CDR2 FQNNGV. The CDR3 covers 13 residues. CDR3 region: CASSLGPGVGYTF. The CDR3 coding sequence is TGTGCCAGCAGCTTAGGTCCGGGGGTCGGCTACACCTTC.

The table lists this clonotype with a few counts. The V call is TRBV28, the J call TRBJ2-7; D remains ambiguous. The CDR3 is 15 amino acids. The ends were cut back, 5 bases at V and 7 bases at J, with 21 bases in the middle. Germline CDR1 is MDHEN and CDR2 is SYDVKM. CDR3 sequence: CASSPPLTGLREQYV. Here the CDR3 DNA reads TGTGCCAGCAGTCCCCCTTTAACGGGCCTGAGGGAGCAGTACGTC.

CDR3 in DNA: TGCGATACCTCGAAACAAGAGAACACCGGGGAGCTGTTTTTT. Translated: CDTSKQENTGELFF. The chain carries TRBV4-1 and TRBJ2-2; unclear D gene. The CDR3 contains 14 residues. Germline V gene sequence: CDR1 MGHRA, CDR2 YSYEKL.

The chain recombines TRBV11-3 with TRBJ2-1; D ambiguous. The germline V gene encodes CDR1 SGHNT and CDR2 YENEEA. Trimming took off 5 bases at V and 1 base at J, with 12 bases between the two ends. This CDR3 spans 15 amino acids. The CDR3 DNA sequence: TGTGCCAGCAGCCCAAGAGCTGGATCCTACAATGAGCAGTTCTTC. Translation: CASSPRAGSYNEQFF.

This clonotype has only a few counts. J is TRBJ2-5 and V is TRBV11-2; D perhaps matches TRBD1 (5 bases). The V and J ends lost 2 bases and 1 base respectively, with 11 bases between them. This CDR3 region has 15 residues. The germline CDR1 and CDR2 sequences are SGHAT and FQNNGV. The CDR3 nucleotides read TGTGCCAGCAGCTTAAGGCCCACAGGCCAAGAGACCCAGTACTTC. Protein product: CASSLRPTGQETQYF.

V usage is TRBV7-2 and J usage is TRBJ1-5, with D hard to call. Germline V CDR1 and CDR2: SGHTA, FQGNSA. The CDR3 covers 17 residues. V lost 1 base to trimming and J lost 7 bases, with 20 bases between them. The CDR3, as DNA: TGTGCCAGCAGCTTAGACGGATTCCCTGGTTCGGGGCAGCCCCAGCATTTT. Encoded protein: CASSLDGFPGSGQPQHF.

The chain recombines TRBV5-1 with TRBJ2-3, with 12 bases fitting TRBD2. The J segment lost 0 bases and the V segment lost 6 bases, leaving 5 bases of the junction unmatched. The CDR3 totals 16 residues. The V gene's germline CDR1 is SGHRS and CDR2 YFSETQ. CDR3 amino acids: CASTWTSGISTDTQYF. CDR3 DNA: TGCGCCAGCACCTGGACTAGCGGGATTAGCACAGATACGCAGTATTTT.

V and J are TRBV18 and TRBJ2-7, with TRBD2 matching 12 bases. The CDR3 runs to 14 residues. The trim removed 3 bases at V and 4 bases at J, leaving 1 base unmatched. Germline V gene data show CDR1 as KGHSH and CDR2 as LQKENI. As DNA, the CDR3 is TGTGCCAGCTCACCGACTAGCGGGGGTTACGAGCAGTACTTC. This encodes CASSPTSGGYEQYF.

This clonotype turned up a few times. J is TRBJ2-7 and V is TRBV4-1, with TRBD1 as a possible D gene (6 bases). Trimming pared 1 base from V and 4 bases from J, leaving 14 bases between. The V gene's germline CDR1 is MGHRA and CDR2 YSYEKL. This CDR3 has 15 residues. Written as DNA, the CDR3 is TGCGCCAGCAGCCAAGGGGAACAGGGATATTACGAGCAGTACGTC. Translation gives CASSQGEQGYYEQYV.